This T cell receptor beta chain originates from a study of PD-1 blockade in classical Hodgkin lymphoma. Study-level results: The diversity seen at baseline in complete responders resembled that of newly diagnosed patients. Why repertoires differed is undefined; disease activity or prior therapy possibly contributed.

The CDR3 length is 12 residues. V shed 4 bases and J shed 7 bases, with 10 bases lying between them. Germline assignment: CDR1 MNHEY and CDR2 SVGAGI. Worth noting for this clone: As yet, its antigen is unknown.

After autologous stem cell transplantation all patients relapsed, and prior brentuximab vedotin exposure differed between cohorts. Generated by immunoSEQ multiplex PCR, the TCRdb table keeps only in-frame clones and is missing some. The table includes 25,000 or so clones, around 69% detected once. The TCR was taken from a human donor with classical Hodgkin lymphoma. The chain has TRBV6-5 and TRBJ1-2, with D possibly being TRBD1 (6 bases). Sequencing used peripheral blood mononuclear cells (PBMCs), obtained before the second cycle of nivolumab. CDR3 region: CASSSQGPGYTF. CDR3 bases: TGTGCCAGCAGTTCACAGGGACCTGGCTACACCTTC.